This T cell receptor beta chain was sequenced for a study of CXCR3-negative and CXCR3-positive naive CD8 T cells. Triplicate sorting captured roughly 310,000 cells each from every CD8+ T cell subset. CD45RO-CCR7+CD27+CD95- defined naive CD8+ T cells. As concerns this clonotype: Its antigen remains unknown.

Germline CDR1 and CDR2: ENHRY and SYGVKD. This CDR3 contains 15 residues. Overall study results and limits: Similarly elevated diversity marked both naive subsets, with memory CD8+ cells showing far lower diversity. Within a donor, both naive subsets shared TRBV-TRBJ usage, unlike memory cells.

The libraries of TRB cDNA were constructed through 5' RACE using UMI labels. TCRdb reprocessed the 5' RACE reads and keeps a single row for each CDR3 protein, giving no DNA. The sample yields some 130,000 distinct CDR3 sequences, of which the top ten take up roughly 0.3%. This sequence was found in a human donor in good health. Some clones in this sample may be carry-over from other donors' samples. The sequenced sample consisted of naive CXCR3- CD8+ T cells from blood. The subset: CD45RO-CCR7+CD27+CD95- naive CD8+ T cells lacking CXCR3 (TNR3-). The rearrangement links TRBV10-3 to TRBJ1-5; TCRdb designates TRBD1, a call that cannot be tested without DNA. CDR3 residues: CAISEQQGGNQPQHF.